Described below is a single T cell receptor (beta chain) sequence and its context. The data were taken from a study of shared clonotypes between healthy human individuals. A deep-level run was used for the assay. Sequencing was performed with immunoSEQ multiplex PCR; in TCRdb, only in-frame clones are kept and a portion is missing. Seen here are about 600,000 clones, almost 97% observed once, and the top ten hold about 0.06%. V was shortened by 1 base and J by 2 bases, with 12 bases between the two germline ends. Germline loops: CDR1 MGHRA, CDR2 YSYEKL. There are 15 residues in the CDR3. This TCR derives from a woman in her twenties or thirties in good health. This rearrangement joins TRBV4-1 to TRBJ2-7, with a tentative D call TRBD2 (6 bases). Sequenced sample: naive CD4+ T cells sorted from blood. Specified subset: CD45RA+ positively selected. CDR3 sequence (DNA): TGCGCCAGCAGCCAAGCCGGGACTGCCACCTACGAGCAGTACTTC. Amino acids: CASSQAGTATYEQYF.